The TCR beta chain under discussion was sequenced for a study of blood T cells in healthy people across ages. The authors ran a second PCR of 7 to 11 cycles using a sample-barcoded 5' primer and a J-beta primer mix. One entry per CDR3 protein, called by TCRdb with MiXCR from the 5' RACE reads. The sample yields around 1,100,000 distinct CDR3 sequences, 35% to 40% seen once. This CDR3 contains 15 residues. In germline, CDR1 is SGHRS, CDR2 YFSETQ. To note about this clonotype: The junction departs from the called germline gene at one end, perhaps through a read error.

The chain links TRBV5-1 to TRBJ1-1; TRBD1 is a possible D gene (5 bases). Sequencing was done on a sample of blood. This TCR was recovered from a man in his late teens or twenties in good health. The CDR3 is CTSSSSDRRNTEAFF. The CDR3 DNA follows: TGCACCAGCAGCTCCTCAGACAGAAGAAACACTGAAGCTTTCTTT. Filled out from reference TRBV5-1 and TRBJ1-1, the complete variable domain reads KAGVTQTPRYLIKTRGQQVTLSCSPISGHRSVSWYQQTPGQGLQFLFEYFSETQRNKGNFPGRFSGRQFSNSRSEMNVSTLELGDSALYLCTSSSSDRRNTEAFFGQGTRLTVV.